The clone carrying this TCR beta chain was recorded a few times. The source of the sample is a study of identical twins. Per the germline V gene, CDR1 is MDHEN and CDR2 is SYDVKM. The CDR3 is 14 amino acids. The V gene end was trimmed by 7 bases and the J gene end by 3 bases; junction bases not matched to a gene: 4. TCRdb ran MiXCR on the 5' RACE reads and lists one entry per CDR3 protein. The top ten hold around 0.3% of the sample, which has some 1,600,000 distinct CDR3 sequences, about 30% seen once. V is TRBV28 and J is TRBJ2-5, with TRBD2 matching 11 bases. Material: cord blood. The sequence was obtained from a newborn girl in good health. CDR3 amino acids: CASTPGLAEETQYF. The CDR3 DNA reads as TGTGCCAGCACCCCGGGACTAGCGGAAGAGACCCAGTACTTC.